This entry lists 11 T cell receptor beta chains sequenced from one sample in a study of early T cells in non-severe SARS-CoV-2 infection. TCRdb independently ran MiXCR on the 5' RACE reads; one entry per CDR3 protein. The sample lists tens of thousands of distinct CDR3 sequences; about 10% were seen once. Sample: whole blood. These receptors originate from an adult who was a healthcare worker with PCR-confirmed SARS-CoV-2 infection or an uninfected control (not recorded which).

This clonotype has just a few counts. The gene calls are TRBV4-3 and TRBJ2-7; TRBD2 aligns across 7 bases. The J segment lost 1 base and the V segment lost 3 bases, leaving 3 bases of the junction unmatched. CDR3 length: 14 amino acids. Germline-derived CDR1 and CDR2 are LGHNA and YSLEER. CDR3 nucleotide sequence: TGCGCCAGCAGCCAGTGGACTAGTTCCTACGAGCAGTACTTC. Protein sequence: CASSQWTSSYEQYF.

This clonotype was detected a few times. J is TRBJ2-5 and V is TRBV5-1, with 8 bases that match TRBD1. This CDR3 contains 15 residues. CDR1 and CDR2 (germline): SGHRS, YFSETQ. V lost 0 bases to trimming and J lost 1 base; unmatched junction nucleotides: 2. The CDR3 bases are TGCGCCAGCAGCTTGGAGCAGGGGGCCCAAGAGACCCAGTACTTC. Its protein is CASSLEQGAQETQYF.

This clonotype was picked up many times. The chain recombines TRBV6-1 with TRBJ1-3; TRBD1 might be the D (6 bases). The V end lost 7 bases, the J end lost 0 bases, and 13 bases lay between the germline ends. The CDR3 is made up of 15 amino acids. Germline assignment: CDR1 MNHNS and CDR2 SASEGT. The CDR3 DNA reads TGTGCCAGCACTCGGGACACAGTCTCTGGAAACACCATATATTTT. Protein: CASTRDTVSGNTIYF.

This clonotype was found many times. The chain links TRBV2 to TRBJ1-5, with D tentatively TRBD1 (6 bases). The CDR3 length is 15 residues. The ends were cut back, 5 bases at V and 11 bases at J, with 22 bases in the middle. Germline V gives CDR1 SNHLY, CDR2 FYNNEI. Written as DNA, the CDR3 is TGTGCCAGCAGTAGGGGGACGGGGGCCGCAGGAGCCCAGCATTTT. This codes for CASSRGTGAAGAQHF.

There are many counts of this clonotype. This chain links TRBV7-9 with TRBJ1-5, with D possibly matching TRBD1 (5 bases). Germline CDR1 reads SEHNR; CDR2 reads FQNEAQ (reference sequence). Trimming pared 3 bases from V and 7 bases from J, leaving 16 bases between. The CDR3 totals 15 residues. The CDR3 reads CASSFGSNRDQPQHF. The CDR3 coding sequence is TGTGCCAGCAGCTTTGGATCAAACCGGGACCAGCCCCAGCATTTT.

This chain uses TRBV30 with TRBJ2-1; TRBD1 agrees at 9 bases. Germline CDR1 reads GTSNPN; CDR2 reads SVGIG (reference sequence). V lost 3 bases, J lost 5 bases, and 8 bases stayed unmatched. The CDR3 covers 15 residues. CDR3 protein: CAWSPGQGRNNEQFF. DNA of the CDR3: TGTGCCTGGAGCCCCGGACAGGGGAGAAACAATGAGCAGTTCTTC.

There are many counts of this clonotype. The gene calls are TRBV20-1 and TRBJ2-1; weak D call: TRBD2 (6 bases). CDR1 and CDR2 from the germline V gene are DFQATT and SNEGSKA (reference sequence). The V gene lost 3 bases and the J gene lost 5 bases, with 11 bases spanning the gap. The CDR3 spans 13 residues. The CDR3 bases are TGCAGTGCTAGTCTGCGGAGGGACAATGAGCAGTTCTTC. Its translation is CSASLRRDNEQFF.

This clonotype was seen repeatedly, ten times or more. The V gene is TRBV4-1, the J gene TRBJ1-1; TRBD1 aligns across 7 bases. Germline CDR1 and CDR2: MGHRA and YSYEKL. The CDR3 contains 14 residues. V shed 1 base and J 4 bases; nucleotides not matched to a gene: 3. The CDR3, as DNA: TGCGCCAGCAGCCAAGGACAGGGTTCCACTGAAGCTTTCTTT. This encodes CASSQGQGSTEAFF.

This clonotype occurred many times. The rearrangement uses TRBV29-1 and TRBJ2-7; D might be TRBD2 (5 bases). V lost 6 bases and J 2 bases, leaving 17 bases between the germline ends. This CDR3 region has 14 residues. Germline loops: CDR1 SQVTM, CDR2 ANQGSEA. This chain's CDR3 is CSVIRDPRAYEQYF. The CDR3 nucleotides are TGCAGCGTGATCCGGGATCCGAGGGCCTACGAGCAGTACTTC.

The chain has TRBV18 and TRBJ2-3; D remains ambiguous. CDR3 size: 16 residues. V gave up 1 base and J gave up 3 bases, with 14 bases separating them. Germline CDR1 is KGHSH and CDR2 is LQKENI. CDR3 DNA: TGTGCCAGCTCACCACTAGTAGTATTGGAGACAGATACGCAGTATTTT. This codes for CASSPLVVLETDTQYF.

This clonotype was seen repeatedly, ten times or more. The V gene is TRBV7-3, the J gene TRBJ2-1, with D unresolved. Germline V gives CDR1 SGHTA, CDR2 FQGTGA. The CDR3 extends over 14 amino acids. Trimming cost V 2 bases and J 7 bases, with 12 bases left between them. CDR3: CASSLGQAGNEQFF. CDR3 sequence (DNA): TGTGCCAGCAGCTTAGGGCAAGCCGGGAATGAGCAGTTCTTC.